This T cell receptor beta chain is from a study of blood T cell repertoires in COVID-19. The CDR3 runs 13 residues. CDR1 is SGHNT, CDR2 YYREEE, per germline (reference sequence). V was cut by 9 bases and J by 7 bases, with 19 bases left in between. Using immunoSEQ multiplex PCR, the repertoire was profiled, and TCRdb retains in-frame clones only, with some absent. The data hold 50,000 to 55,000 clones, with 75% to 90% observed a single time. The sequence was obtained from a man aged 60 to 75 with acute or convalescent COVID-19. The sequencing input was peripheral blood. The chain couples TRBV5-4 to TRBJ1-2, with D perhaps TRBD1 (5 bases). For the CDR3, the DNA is TGTGCCACCGTCCAGGGAGCGCGGGGTGGCTACACCTTC. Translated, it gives CATVQGARGGYTF.